This T cell receptor beta chain was identified during a study of cytomegalovirus exposure and HLA in healthy donors. Study-wide findings and caveats: Per a prior analysis, the majority of TCR beta V segments were productive roughly 87% or roughly 30% of the time. The study recorded 160 or so TCR beta chains that were cytomegalovirus-associated.

The PCR was carried out with 60 Vbeta primers and 13 Jbeta primers. Sequencing was performed with immunoSEQ multiplex PCR; in TCRdb, only in-frame clones are kept and a portion is missing. This table holds more than 150,000 clones, 80% to 90% found once. Germline V CDR1 and CDR2: SGDLS, YYNGEE. Trimming cost V 0 bases and J 7 bases; bases outside gene matches: 12. The CDR3 spans 17 residues. To note about this clone: No antigen is known for it.

The receptor's source is a girl under 10 years old in good health and CMV-seropositive. The rearrangement links TRBV9 to TRBJ2-3; 9 bases are a match to TRBD2. The sequencing sample was made of PBMCs. In DNA, the CDR3 is TGTGCCAGCAGCGTAGCGGGTGAATGGCTAGCGGGAAATACGCAGTATTTT. As protein: CASSVAGEWLAGNTQYF.